The rows below give T cell receptor beta chains drawn from one sample of a study of spatial heterogeneity in lung cancer. TCRdb passed the 5' RACE reads through MiXCR, listing each CDR3 protein once. The repertoire holds 10,000 or so distinct CDR3 sequences, 12% seen once, with less than 15% in the top ten. Sequences were derived from lung tumor tissue, sampled at surgery. These receptors all come from a female donor with early-stage non-small cell lung cancer. Each CDR3 is given with its conserved first and last residue. A D gene is named only where the DNA matches it firmly. Expanded clones are given a class, and other clones once, few, many or no size at all.

clone_size j_call v_call d_call cdr3_aa cdr3_nt
medium-sized TRBJ1-5 TRBV28 TRBD1 CASSQYRGGNQPQHF TGTGCCAGCAGTCAATACAGGGGCGGAAATCAGCCCCAGCATTTT
many TRBJ1-5 TRBV3-1 . CASSQMGNQPQHF TGTGCCAGCAGCCAAATGGGCAATCAGCCCCAGCATTTT
few TRBJ2-2 TRBV5-1 TRBD1 CASSTGTGAGELFF TGCGCCAGCAGCACCGGGACAGGGGCCGGGGAGCTGTTTTTT
many TRBJ1-1 TRBV30 TRBD1 CAWIDDRGNTEAFF TGTGCCTGGATCGACGACAGGGGGAACACTGAAGCTTTCTTT
few TRBJ1-3 TRBV7-9 TRBD1 CASSATGGSGNTIYF TGTGCCAGCAGCGCTACAGGGGGCTCTGGAAACACCATATATTTT
. TRBJ2-5 TRBV11-2 . CASSLERGETQYF TGTGCCAGCAGCTTAGAGAGGGGAGAGACCCAGTACTTC
many TRBJ2-4 TRBV4-2 . CASSQEDRQNIQYF TGTGCCAGCAGCCAAGAGGATAGGCAAAACATTCAGTACTTC
few TRBJ2-7 TRBV6-2/TRBV6-3 . CASSYSVWGPSTF TGTGCCAGCAGTTACTCGGTTTGGGGGCCCAGCACCTTC
many TRBJ2-7 TRBV7-6 TRBD2 CASSLDFTSGGEQYF TGTGCCAGCAGCTTAGACTTTACTAGCGGGGGGGAGCAGTACTTC
few TRBJ1-6 TRBV30 . CAWSIGGGGSPLHF TGTGCCTGGAGTATCGGGGGAGGTGGATCACCCCTCCACTTT
medium-sized TRBJ1-5 TRBV12-3/TRBV12-4 . CASSSNGNQPQHF TGTGCCAGCAGTTCGAACGGCAATCAGCCCCAGCATTTT
many TRBJ2-7 TRBV11-3 . CASSLGSLGGSYEQYF TGTGCCAGCAGCTTAGGTTCCCTGGGGGGATCCTACGAGCAGTACTTC
medium-sized TRBJ2-5 TRBV12-3/TRBV12-4 TRBD2 CASSLGLTSGMVETQYF TGTGCCAGCAGTTTAGGTTTGACTAGCGGGATGGTAGAGACCCAGTACTTC
medium-sized TRBJ2-1 TRBV4-3 TRBD2 CASSQGTSGDYNEQFF TGCGCCAGCAGCCAAGGGACTAGCGGGGATTACAATGAGCAGTTCTTC
many TRBJ2-7 TRBV3-1 TRBD2 CASSHQRGGEQYF TGTGCCAGCAGCCACCAGCGGGGGGGCGAGCAGTACTTC
. TRBJ1-6 TRBV9 TRBD1 CASSVSRDRGNSPLHF TGTGCCAGCAGCGTTTCACGGGACAGGGGAAATTCACCCCTCCACTTT
many TRBJ2-3 TRBV29-1 TRBD2 CSAFTSGRLVTQYF TGCAGCGCCTTTACTAGCGGGAGGTTAGTTACGCAGTATTTT
medium-sized TRBJ1-5 TRBV10-2 . CASRGAGSNQPQHF TGCGCCAGTAGGGGGGCAGGGAGCAATCAGCCCCAGCATTTT
. TRBJ2-5 TRBV7-2 . CASSPAGTSGTQYF TGTGCCAGCAGCCCGGCTGGGACGTCAGGGACCCAGTACTTC
many TRBJ1-2 TRBV2 . CASRPTLTVINYGYTF TGTGCCAGCAGACCGACCCTGACGGTTATTAACTATGGCTACACCTTC
many TRBJ2-3 TRBV9 . CASSPGTPPDTQYF TGTGCCAGCAGCCCTGGGACCCCTCCTGATACGCAGTATTTT
many TRBJ2-1 TRBV7-9 . CASSLVWQPSYNEQFF TGTGCCAGCAGCTTAGTCTGGCAGCCCTCCTACAATGAGCAGTTCTTC
medium-sized TRBJ2-7 TRBV2 TRBD1 CASSQGGQAFYEQYF TGTGCCAGCTCCCAAGGGGGACAGGCGTTCTACGAGCAGTACTTC
. TRBJ2-1 TRBV11-3 TRBD2 CASSMGLAGRNEQFF TGTGCCAGCAGCATGGGACTAGCGGGACGGAATGAGCAGTTCTTC
many TRBJ1-2 TRBV2 . CASKIYGYTF TGTGCCAGCAAAATTTATGGCTACACCTTC
medium-sized TRBJ2-7 TRBV28 . CASSLEGDSSYEQYF TGTGCCAGCAGTTTGGAGGGCGACAGTTCCTACGAGCAGTACTTC
. TRBJ2-5 TRBV5-1 . CATSLEGKKETQYF TGCGCCACCAGTTTAGAGGGGAAAAAAGAGACCCAGTACTTC
few TRBJ1-5 TRBV27 . CASSLTSSNQPQHF TGTGCCAGCAGTTTAACTTCTAGCAATCAGCCCCAGCATTTT
. TRBJ2-1 TRBV9 . CASSVGVQMTHNEQFF TGTGCCAGCAGCGTAGGGGTCCAGATGACCCACAATGAGCAGTTCTTC
many TRBJ2-7 TRBV11-2 TRBD1 CASSGGEGAWSEQYF TGTGCCAGCAGCGGTGGTGAGGGGGCCTGGAGCGAGCAGTACTTC
. TRBJ2-5 TRBV29-1 TRBD2 CSVEGGTSGSQTQYF TGCAGCGTTGAGGGGGGGACTAGCGGGAGTCAGACCCAGTACTTC
few TRBJ2-7 TRBV20-1 TRBD2 CSARTGLAGAYEQYF TGCAGTGCTAGAACGGGACTAGCGGGAGCCTACGAGCAGTACTTC
many TRBJ1-6 TRBV4-1 . CASSQDPRSYSPLHF TGCGCCAGCAGCCAAGATCCGCGGAGCTATTCACCCCTCCATTTT
many TRBJ2-7 TRBV20-1 . CSARAPNYEQYF TGCAGTGCTAGAGCGCCGAACTACGAGCAGTACTTC
many TRBJ1-3 TRBV6-6 . CASSYWGGSGNTIYF TGTGCCAGCAGTTACTGGGGCGGCTCTGGAAACACCATATATTTT
many TRBJ2-3 TRBV27 . CASSLLGGSFTDTQYF TGTGCCAGCAGTTTATTAGGTGGGAGCTTCACAGATACGCAGTATTTT
. TRBJ2-3 TRBV10-3 . CAISESRDTQYF TGTGCCATCAGTGAGTCACGAGATACGCAGTATTTT
many TRBJ1-4 TRBV6-5 . CASRVQGSNEKLFF TGTGCCAGCAGGGTACAGGGATCTAATGAAAAACTGTTTTTT
many TRBJ2-7 TRBV20-1 . CSARRGPYEQYF TGCAGTGCTAGGCGGGGACCCTACGAGCAGTACTTC
. TRBJ2-7 TRBV6-5 . CASSYSPSVFEQYF TGTGCCAGCAGTTACTCGCCTAGCGTCTTCGAGCAGTACTTC
many TRBJ2-1 TRBV7-2 TRBD1 CASSLFQGARGEQFF TGTGCCAGCAGCTTATTCCAGGGGGCGCGTGGTGAGCAGTTCTTC
few TRBJ2-7 TRBV5-1 TRBD1 CASSLEGADPYEQYF TGCGCCAGCAGCTTGGAGGGGGCCGATCCCTACGAGCAGTACTTC
few TRBJ1-4 TRBV6-6 TRBD1 CASKSTGGANEKLFF TGTGCCAGCAAATCAACAGGGGGAGCTAATGAAAAACTGTTTTTT
many TRBJ2-3 TRBV4-2 TRBD2 CASSKGTSGSTDTQYF TGTGCCAGCAGCAAGGGGACTAGCGGAAGCACAGATACGCAGTATTTT
many TRBJ2-1 TRBV3-1 TRBD2 CASRLAGVPDEQFF TGTGCCAGCCGTTTAGCGGGAGTACCGGATGAGCAGTTCTTC
few TRBJ2-3 TRBV10-2 . CASSEGADTQYF TGCGCCAGCAGTGAGGGGGCAGATACGCAGTATTTT
once TRBJ1-3 TRBV7-2 . CASSLDGLPGNTIYF TGTGCCAGCAGCTTAGATGGGCTCCCTGGAAACACCATATATTTT
many TRBJ1-1 TRBV7-2 TRBD1 CASSPTPQGAEAFF TGTGCCAGCAGCCCCACCCCCCAGGGGGCCGAAGCTTTCTTT
many TRBJ1-2 TRBV20-1 . CSARTAVRNYGYTF TGCAGTGCTAGGACGGCAGTTCGAAACTATGGCTACACCTTC
medium-sized TRBJ1-5 TRBV20-1 . CSAREGVHQPQHF TGCAGTGCTAGAGAAGGTGTCCATCAGCCCCAGCATTTT
medium-sized TRBJ2-7 TRBV29-1 TRBD1 CSVAQGADEQYF TGCAGCGTTGCTCAGGGGGCTGACGAGCAGTACTTC
. TRBJ1-1 TRBV6-1 . CASSVIILNTEAFF TGTGCCAGCAGCGTAATAATCCTGAACACTGAAGCTTTCTTT
medium-sized TRBJ1-2 TRBV24-1 TRBD1 CATSGPGTAYGYTF TGTGCCACCAGTGGCCCGGGGACAGCCTATGGCTACACCTTC
. TRBJ2-7 TRBV9 TRBD1 CASSEGTGPSYEQYF TGTGCCAGCAGTGAAGGGACAGGACCCTCCTACGAGCAGTACTTC
medium-sized TRBJ2-5 TRBV7-2 TRBD2 CASSAGSGKTQYF TGTGCCAGCAGCGCCGGTAGCGGGAAGACCCAGTACTTC
few TRBJ1-2 TRBV7-3 . CASGRNSGDGYTF TGTGCCAGCGGACGAAATTCAGGGGATGGCTACACCTTC
few TRBJ2-3 TRBV12-3/TRBV12-4 . CASSLLKLSTDTQYF TGTGCCAGCAGTTTATTGAAGCTTAGCACAGATACGCAGTATTTT
. TRBJ1-5 TRBV19 TRBD1 CASTPPGQGAIGNQPQHF TGTGCCAGTACCCCACCGGGACAGGGGGCTATCGGCAATCAGCCCCAGCATTTT
few TRBJ1-5 TRBV19 . CASSPPMARIGQPQHF TGTGCCAGTAGTCCCCCGATGGCGCGTATCGGGCAGCCCCAGCATTTT